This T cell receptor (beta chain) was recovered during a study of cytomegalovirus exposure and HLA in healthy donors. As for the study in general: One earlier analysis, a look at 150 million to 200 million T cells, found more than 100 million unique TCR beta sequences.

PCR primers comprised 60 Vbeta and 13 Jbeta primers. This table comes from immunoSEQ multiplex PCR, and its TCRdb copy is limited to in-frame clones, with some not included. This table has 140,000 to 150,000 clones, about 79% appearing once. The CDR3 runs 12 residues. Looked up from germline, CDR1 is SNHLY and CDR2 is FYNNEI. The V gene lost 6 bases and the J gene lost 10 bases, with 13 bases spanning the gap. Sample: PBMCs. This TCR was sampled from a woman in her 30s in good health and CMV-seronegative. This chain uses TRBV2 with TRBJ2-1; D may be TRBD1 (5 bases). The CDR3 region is CASSGDSSEQFF. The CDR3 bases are TGTGCCAGCAGCGGAGACAGTAGCGAGCAGTTCTTC.